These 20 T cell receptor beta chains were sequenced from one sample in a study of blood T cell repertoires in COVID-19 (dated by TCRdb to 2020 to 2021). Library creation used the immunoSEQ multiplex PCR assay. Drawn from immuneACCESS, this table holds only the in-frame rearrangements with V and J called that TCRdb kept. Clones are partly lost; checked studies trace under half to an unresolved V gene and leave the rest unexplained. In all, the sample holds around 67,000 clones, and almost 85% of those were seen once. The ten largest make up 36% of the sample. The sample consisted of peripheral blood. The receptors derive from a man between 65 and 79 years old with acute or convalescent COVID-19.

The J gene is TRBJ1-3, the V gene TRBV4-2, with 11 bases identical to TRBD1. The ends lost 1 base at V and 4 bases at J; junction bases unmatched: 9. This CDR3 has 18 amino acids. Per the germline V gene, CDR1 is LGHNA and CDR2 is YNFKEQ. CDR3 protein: CASSQAPPGQGGGNTIYF. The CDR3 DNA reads TGTGCCAGCAGCCAAGCCCCCCCGGGACAGGGGGGCGGAAACACCATATATTTT.

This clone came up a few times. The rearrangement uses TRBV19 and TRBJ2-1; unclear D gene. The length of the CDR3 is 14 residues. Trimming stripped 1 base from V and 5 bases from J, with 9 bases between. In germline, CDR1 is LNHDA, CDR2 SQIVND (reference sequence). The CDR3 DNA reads TGTGCCAGTAGTATAGGAAACACCAACAATGAGCAGTTCTTC. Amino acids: CASSIGNTNNEQFF.

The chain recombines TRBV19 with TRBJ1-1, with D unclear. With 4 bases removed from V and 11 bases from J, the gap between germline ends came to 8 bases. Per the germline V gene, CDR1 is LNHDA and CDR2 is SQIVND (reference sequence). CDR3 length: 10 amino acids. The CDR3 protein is CASSNREAFF. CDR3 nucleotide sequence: TGTGCCAGTAGTAATAGAGAGGCTTTCTTT.

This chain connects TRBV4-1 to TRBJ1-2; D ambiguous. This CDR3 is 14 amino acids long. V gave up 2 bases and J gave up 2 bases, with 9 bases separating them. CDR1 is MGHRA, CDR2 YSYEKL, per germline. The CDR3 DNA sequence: TGCGCCAGCAGCCAATCGGCAGCGAACTATGGCTACACCTTC. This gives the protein CASSQSAANYGYTF.

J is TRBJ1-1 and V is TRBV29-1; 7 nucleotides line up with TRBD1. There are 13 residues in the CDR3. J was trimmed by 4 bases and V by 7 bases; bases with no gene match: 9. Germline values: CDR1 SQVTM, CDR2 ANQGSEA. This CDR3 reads CSGSTGLGTEAFF. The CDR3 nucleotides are TGCAGCGGGTCGACAGGGTTGGGCACTGAAGCTTTCTTT.

The CDR3 DNA follows: TGTGCCAGCAGCTTAGGTTCTAGCGGGGGCGGCCAAGAGACCCAGTACTTC. Its protein is CASSLGSSGGGQETQYF. V gene TRBV7-2 combines with J gene TRBJ2-5; 10 bases align to TRBD2. V lost 1 base to trimming and J lost 1 base; unmatched junction nucleotides: 6. The CDR3 has 17 amino acids. CDR1 is SGHTA and CDR2 is FQGNSA in the germline V gene.

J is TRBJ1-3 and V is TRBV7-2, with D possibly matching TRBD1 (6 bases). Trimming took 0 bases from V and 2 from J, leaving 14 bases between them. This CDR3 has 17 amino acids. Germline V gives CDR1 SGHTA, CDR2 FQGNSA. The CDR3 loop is CASSLAPLGATGNTIYF. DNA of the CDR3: TGTGCCAGCAGCTTAGCGCCCCTGGGGGCCACTGGAAACACCATATATTTT.

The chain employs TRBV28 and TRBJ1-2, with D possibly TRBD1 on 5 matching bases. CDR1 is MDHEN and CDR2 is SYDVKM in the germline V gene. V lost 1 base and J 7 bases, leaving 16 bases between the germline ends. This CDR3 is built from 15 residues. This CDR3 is CASSLYPGGGTGYTF. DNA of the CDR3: TGTGCCAGCAGTTTATATCCTGGGGGGGGGACTGGCTACACCTTC.

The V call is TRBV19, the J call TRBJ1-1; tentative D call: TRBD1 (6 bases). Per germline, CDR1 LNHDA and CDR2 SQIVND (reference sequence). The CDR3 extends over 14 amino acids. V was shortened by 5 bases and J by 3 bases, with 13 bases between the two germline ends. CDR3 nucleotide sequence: TGTGCCAGTAGTGTCACAGGGAGGGACACTGAAGCTTTCTTT. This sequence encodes CASSVTGRDTEAFF.

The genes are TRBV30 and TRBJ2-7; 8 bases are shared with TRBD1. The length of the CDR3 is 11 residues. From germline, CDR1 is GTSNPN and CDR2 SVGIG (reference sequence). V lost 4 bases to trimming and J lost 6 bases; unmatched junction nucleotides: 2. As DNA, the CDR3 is TGTGCCTGGATGGACAGGGTCGAGCAGTACTTC. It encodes CAWMDRVEQYF.

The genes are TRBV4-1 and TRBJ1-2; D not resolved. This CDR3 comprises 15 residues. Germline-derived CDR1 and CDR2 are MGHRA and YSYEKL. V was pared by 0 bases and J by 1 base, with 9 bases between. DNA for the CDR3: TGCGCCAGCAGCCAAGATAACAGAATTAACTATGGCTACACCTTC. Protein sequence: CASSQDNRINYGYTF.

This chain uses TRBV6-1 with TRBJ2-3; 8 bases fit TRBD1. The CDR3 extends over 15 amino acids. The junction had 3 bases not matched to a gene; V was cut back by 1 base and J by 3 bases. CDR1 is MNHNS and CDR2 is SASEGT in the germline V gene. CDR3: CASSEGTGFTDTQYF. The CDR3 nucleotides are TGTGCCAGCAGTGAAGGGACAGGGTTTACAGATACGCAGTATTTT.

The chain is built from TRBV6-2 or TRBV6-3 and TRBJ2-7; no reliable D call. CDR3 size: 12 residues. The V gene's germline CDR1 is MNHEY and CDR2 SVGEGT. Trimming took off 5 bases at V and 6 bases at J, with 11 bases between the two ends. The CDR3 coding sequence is TGTGCCAGCAGTCAACAGAACTTCGAGCAGTACTTC. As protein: CASSQQNFEQYF.

The CDR3, as DNA: TGTGCCAGTGTTGGACAGCCGGTCAGCAATCAGCCCCAGCATTTT. The encoded protein is CASVGQPVSNQPQHF. The chain links TRBV19 to TRBJ1-5, with D maybe TRBD1 (6 bases). This CDR3 comprises 15 residues. Trimming left V 8 bases short and J 1 base short, with 15 bases between. Germline assignment: CDR1 LNHDA and CDR2 SQIVND (reference sequence). Full variable domain (rest looked up from reference TRBV19 and TRBJ1-5): DGGITQSPKYLFRKEGQNVTLSCEQNLNHDAMYWYRQDPGQGLRLIYYSQIVNDFQKGDIAEGYSVSREKKESFPLTVTSAQKNPTAFYLCASVGQPVSNQPQHFGDGTRLSIL.

In DNA, the CDR3 is TGCGCCAGCAGCCAAGATACGGGACAGGGGCACGATGAGCAGTTCTTC. Translation gives CASSQDTGQGHDEQFF. The rearrangement uses TRBV4-3 and TRBJ2-1; TRBD1 matches 10 bases. CDR1 is LGHNA and CDR2 is YSLEER in the germline V gene. CDR3 length: 16 residues. The trim removed 0 bases at V and 8 bases at J, leaving 7 bases unmatched.

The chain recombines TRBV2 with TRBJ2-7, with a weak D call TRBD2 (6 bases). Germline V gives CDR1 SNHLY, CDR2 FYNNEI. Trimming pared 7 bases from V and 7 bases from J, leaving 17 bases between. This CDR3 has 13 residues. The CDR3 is CASTGLPGVEQYF. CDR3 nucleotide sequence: TGTGCCAGCACCGGACTCCCGGGGGTAGAGCAGTACTTC.

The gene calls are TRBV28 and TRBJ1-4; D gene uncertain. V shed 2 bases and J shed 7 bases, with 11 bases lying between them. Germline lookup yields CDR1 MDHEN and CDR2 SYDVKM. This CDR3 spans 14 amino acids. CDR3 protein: CASSLPTGAEKLFF. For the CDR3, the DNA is TGTGCCAGCAGTTTACCGACGGGTGCTGAAAAACTGTTTTTT.

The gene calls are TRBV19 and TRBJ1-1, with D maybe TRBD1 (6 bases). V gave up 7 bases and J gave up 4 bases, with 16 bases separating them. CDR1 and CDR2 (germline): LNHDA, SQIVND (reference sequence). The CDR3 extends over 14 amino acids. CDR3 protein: CASIGRGGFTEAFF. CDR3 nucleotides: TGTGCCAGTATAGGGCGAGGGGGATTCACTGAAGCTTTCTTT. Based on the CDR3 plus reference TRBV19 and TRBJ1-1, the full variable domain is DGGITQSPKYLFRKEGQNVTLSCEQNLNHDAMYWYRQDPGQGLRLIYYSQIVNDFQKGDIAEGYSVSREKKESFPLTVTSAQKNPTAFYLCASIGRGGFTEAFFGQGTRLTVV.

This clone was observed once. The CDR3 DNA follows: TGTGCCAGCAGCTCACCCGGACAGAACAATGAGCAGTTCTTC. It translates to CASSSPGQNNEQFF. V usage is TRBV6-5 and J usage is TRBJ2-1, with D possibly matching TRBD1 (6 bases). Germline assignment: CDR1 MNHEY and CDR2 SVGAGI. V lost 6 bases, J lost 5 bases, and 14 bases lay in between. The CDR3 is 14 residues long.

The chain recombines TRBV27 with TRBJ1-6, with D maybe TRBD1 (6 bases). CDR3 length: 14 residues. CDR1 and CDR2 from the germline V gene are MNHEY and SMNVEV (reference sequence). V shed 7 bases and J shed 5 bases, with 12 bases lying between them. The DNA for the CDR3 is TGTGCCAGCAACCAGAGGGGGAATAATTCACCCCTCCACTTT. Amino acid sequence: CASNQRGNNSPLHF.